This TCR beta chain appears in the sequencing data of a study of blood T cell repertoires in COVID-19. Study overall: The origin of the acute and convalescent COVID-19 samples was the United States, Italy and Spain. The cDNA or gDNA used as material had been derived from T cells, B-cell-depleted T cells, or PBMCs.

Data came from immunoSEQ multiplex PCR; TCRdb stores just in-frame clones and leaves some out. The sample carries over 250,000 clones, under 90% recorded once. The TCR comes from a man aged 25 to 40 with acute COVID-19. The sequenced sample was PBMCs or T cells enriched from blood (not recorded which).

CDR3 in DNA: TGTGCCAGCAGCCAAGGGTTCGGGGCTGAAGCTTTCTTT. It is translated as CASSQGFGAEAFF. The genes are TRBV4-2 and TRBJ1-1; D is undetermined. The V end was cut by 1 base, the J end by 6 bases, with 9 bases between. Germline lookup yields CDR1 LGHNA and CDR2 YNFKEQ. The CDR3 has 13 residues.